This T cell receptor (beta chain) was recorded in a study of technical replicates of blood from a few donors. Measured with immunoSEQ multiplex PCR; TCRdb has only the in-frame clones, and not every one. Of some 80,000 clones listed, about 94% are singletons. Germline V lookup: CDR1 SEHNR, CDR2 FQNEAQ (reference sequence). CDR3 length: 16 amino acids. The V and J ends lost 3 bases and 6 bases respectively, with 17 bases between them. The TCR originated in a human donor in good health. What was sequenced was T cells isolated from PBMCs. V gene TRBV7-9 combines with J gene TRBJ2-2; D is perhaps TRBD1 (6 bases). CDR3: CASSFLGTLRAGELFF. The CDR3 DNA reads as TGTGCCAGCAGCTTTTTGGGGACACTGCGGGCCGGGGAGCTGTTTTTT.